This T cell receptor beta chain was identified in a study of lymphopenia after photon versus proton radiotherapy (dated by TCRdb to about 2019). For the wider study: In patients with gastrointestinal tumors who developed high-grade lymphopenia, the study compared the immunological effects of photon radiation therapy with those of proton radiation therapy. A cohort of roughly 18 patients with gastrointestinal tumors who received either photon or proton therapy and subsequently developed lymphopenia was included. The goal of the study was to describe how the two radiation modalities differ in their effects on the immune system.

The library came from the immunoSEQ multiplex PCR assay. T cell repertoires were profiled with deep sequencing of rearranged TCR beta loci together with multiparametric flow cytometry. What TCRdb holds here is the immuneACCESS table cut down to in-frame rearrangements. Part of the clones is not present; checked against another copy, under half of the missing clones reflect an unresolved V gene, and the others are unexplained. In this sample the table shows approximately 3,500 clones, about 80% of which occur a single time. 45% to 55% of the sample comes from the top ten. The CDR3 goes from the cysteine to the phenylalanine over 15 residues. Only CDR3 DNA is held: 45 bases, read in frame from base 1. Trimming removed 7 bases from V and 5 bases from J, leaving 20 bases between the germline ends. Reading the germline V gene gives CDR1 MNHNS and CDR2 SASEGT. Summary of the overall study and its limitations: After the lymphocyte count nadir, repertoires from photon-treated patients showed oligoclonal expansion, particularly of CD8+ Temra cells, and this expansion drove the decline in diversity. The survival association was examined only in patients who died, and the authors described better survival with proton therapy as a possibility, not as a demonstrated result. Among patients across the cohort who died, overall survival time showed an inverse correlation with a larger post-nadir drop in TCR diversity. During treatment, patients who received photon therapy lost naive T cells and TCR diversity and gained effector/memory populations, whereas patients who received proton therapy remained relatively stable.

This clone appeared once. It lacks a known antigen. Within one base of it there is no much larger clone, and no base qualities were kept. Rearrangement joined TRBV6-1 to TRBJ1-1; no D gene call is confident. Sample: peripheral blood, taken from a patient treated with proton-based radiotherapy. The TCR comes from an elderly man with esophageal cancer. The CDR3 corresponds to CASTKRPLRETEAFF. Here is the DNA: TGTGCCAGCACCAAACGGCCCCTTCGCGAGACTGAAGCTTTCTTT.